This T cell receptor beta chain comes out of a study of early T cells in non-severe SARS-CoV-2 infection. The protocol attached unique molecular identifiers to individual cDNA molecules. TCRdb fed the 5' RACE reads into MiXCR, producing one record per CDR3 protein. This sample yields 75,000 to 95,000 distinct CDR3 sequences, of which about 15% are seen a single time; 4.5% to 6.5% belongs to the top ten. Germline V gives CDR1 WSHSY, CDR2 SAAADI. The CDR3 is 14 amino acids. With 6 bases clipped from V and 2 bases from J, the junction kept 4 bases outside the gene matches. This TCR derives from an adult who was a healthcare worker with PCR-confirmed SARS-CoV-2 infection or an uninfected control (not recorded which). The sample consisted of whole blood, taken at baseline. The chain recombines TRBV10-2 with TRBJ2-7; TRBD2 aligns across 10 bases. CDR3 sequence: CASSKTSGPYEQYF. The DNA for the CDR3 is TGCGCCAGCAGCAAGACTAGCGGGCCCTACGAGCAGTACTTC.